This TCR beta chain was captured by sequencing in a study of cytomegalovirus exposure and HLA in healthy donors. PCR primers comprised 60 Vbeta and 13 Jbeta primers. Profiled with immunoSEQ multiplex PCR; TCRdb holds only in-frame clones, not every one. In the table there are 150,000 to 200,000 clones, roughly three quarters of which are singletons. Germline loops: CDR1 SGHTA, CDR2 FQGNSA. CDR3 length equals 13 residues. The junction had 3 bases not matched to a gene; V was cut back by 5 bases and J by 9 bases. The receptor comes from a woman in her thirties or forties in good health and CMV-seronegative. The chain uses TRBV7-2 and TRBJ2-4; 11 bases align to TRBD1. Sequenced sample: PBMCs. The CDR3 bases are TGTGCCAGCAGCGGGGACAGGGGGGCCATTCAGTACTTC. Its protein is CASSGDRGAIQYF.